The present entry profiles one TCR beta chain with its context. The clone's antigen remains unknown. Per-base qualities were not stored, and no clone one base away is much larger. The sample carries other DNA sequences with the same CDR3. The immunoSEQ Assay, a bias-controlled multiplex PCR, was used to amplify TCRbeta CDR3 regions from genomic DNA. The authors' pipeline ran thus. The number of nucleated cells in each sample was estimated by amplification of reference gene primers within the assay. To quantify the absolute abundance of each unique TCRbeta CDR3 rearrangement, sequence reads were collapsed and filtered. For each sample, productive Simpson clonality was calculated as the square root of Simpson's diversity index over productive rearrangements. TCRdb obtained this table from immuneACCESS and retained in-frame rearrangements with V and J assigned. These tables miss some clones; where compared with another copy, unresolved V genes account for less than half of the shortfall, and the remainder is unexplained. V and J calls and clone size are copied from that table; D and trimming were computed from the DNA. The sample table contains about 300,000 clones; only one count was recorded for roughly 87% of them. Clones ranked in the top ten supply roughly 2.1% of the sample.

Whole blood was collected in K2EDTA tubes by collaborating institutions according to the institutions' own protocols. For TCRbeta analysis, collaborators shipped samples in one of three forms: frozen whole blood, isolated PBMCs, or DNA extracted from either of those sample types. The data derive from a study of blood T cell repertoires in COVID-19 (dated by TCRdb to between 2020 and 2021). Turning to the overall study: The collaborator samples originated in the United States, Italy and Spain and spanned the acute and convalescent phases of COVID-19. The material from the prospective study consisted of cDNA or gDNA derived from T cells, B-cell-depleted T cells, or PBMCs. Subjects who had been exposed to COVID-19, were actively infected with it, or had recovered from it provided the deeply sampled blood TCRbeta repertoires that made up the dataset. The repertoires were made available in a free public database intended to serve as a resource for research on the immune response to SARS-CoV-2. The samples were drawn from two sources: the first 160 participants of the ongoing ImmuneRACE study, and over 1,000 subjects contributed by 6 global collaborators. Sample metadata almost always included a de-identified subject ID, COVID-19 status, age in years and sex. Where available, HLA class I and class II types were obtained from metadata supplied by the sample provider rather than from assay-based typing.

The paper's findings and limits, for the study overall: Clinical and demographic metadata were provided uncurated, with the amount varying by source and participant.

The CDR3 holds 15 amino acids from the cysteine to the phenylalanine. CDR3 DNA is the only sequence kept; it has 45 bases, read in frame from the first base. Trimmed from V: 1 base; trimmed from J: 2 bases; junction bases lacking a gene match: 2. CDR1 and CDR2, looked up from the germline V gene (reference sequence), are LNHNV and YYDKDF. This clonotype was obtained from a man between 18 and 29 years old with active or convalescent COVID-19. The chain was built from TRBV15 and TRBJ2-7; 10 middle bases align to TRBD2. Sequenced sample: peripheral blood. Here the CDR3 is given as CATSRGTSGTYEQYF. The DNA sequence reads TGTGCCACCAGCAGAGGGACTAGCGGAACCTACGAGCAGTACTTC.